This TCR beta chain appears in the sequencing data of a study of T cell repertoires in cytomegalovirus infection. Overall study context: Both a matching HLA type and CMV infection were indicated by public TCR beta signatures. Points from the study as a whole: The ex vivo response showed dominance by HLA-C-restricted CMV-specific TCR beta clonotypes.

TCRdb reanalysed the reads using MiXCR and keeps one entry per CDR3 protein. Found here are 640,000 or so distinct CDR3 sequences, around 32% of them singletons; the top ten hold roughly 20%. Worth noting for this clonotype: Its antigen is as yet unknown.

The sequencing here drew on cultured PBMCs, taken from culture after CMV antigen stimulation. The TCR was taken from a human donor in good health (CMV status not recorded). Some clones in this sample may be carry-over from other donors' samples.

The CDR3 DNA is TGTGCCAGCACCTTGAGCTCCTACGAGCAGTACTTC. Translated: CASTLSSYEQYF. The rearrangement links TRBV28 to TRBJ2-7; D not certain. This CDR3 has 12 residues. Germline CDR1 and CDR2: MDHEN and SYDVKM. The V gene lost 7 bases and the J gene lost 0 bases, with 7 bases spanning the gap.